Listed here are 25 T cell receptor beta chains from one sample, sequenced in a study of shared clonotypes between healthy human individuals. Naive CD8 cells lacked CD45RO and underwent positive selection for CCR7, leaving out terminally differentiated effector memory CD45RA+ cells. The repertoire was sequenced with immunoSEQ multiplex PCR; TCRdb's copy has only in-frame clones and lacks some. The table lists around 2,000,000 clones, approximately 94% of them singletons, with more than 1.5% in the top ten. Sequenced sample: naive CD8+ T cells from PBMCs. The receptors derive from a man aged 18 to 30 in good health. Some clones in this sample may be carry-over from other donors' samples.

The CDR3 region is CAWINTEAFF. In nucleotides, the CDR3 is TGTGCCTGGATTAACACTGAAGCTTTCTTT. This rearrangement joins TRBV30 to TRBJ1-1, with D hard to call. The germline V gene has CDR1 GTSNPN and CDR2 SVGIG (reference sequence). The CDR3 consists of 10 residues. The V end lost 4 bases, the J end lost 2 bases, and 2 bases lay between the germline ends.

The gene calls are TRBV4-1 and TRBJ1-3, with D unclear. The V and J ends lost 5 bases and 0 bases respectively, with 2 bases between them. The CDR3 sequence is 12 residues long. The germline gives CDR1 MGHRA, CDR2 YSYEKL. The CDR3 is CASSYSGNTIYF. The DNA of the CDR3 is TGCGCCAGCAGCTACTCTGGAAACACCATATATTTT.

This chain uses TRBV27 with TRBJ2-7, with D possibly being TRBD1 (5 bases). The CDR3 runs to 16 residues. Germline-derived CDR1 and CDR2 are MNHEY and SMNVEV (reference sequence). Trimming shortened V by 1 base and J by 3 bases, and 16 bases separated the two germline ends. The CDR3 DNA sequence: TGTGCCAGCAGTTTATGGAAACAGGTTGGGGACTACGAGCAGTACTTC. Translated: CASSLWKQVGDYEQYF.

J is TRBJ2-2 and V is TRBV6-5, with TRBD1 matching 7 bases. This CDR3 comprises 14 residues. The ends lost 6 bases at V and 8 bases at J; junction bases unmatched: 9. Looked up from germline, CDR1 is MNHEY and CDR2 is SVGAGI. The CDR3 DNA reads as TGTGCCAGCAGATCCCTAGGGGGCATGGGGGAGCTGTTTTTT. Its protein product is CASRSLGGMGELFF.

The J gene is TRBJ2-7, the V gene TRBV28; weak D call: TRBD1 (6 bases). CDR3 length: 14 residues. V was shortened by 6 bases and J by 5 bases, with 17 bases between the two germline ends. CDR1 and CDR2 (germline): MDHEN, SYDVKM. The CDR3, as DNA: TGTGCCAGCAGCCCTTACAGGGTAGTTAACGAGCAGTACTTC. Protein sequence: CASSPYRVVNEQYF.

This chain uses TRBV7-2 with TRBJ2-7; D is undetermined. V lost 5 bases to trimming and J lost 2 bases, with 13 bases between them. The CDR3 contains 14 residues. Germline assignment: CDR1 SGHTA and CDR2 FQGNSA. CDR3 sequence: CASSTPGRAYEQYF. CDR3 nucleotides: TGTGCCAGCAGCACGCCCGGTCGGGCCTACGAGCAGTACTTC.

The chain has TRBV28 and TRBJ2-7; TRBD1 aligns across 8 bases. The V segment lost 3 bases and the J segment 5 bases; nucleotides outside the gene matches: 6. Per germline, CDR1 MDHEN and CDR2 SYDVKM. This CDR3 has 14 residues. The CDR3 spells CASSLGQVYDEQYF. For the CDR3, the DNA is TGTGCCAGCAGTTTGGGACAGGTCTACGACGAGCAGTACTTC.

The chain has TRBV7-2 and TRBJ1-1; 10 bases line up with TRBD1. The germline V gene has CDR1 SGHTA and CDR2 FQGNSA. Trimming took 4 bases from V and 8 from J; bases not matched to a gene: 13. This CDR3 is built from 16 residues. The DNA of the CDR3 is TGTGCCAGCAGCTCCAGACAGGGGGCCGCTACGAGGGAAGCTTTCTTT. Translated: CASSSRQGAATREAFF.

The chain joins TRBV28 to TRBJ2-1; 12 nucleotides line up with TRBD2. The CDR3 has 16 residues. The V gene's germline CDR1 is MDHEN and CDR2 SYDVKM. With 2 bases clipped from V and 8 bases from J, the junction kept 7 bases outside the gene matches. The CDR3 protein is CASSLRSLAGGDEQFF. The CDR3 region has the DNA TGTGCCAGCAGTTTACGATCACTAGCGGGAGGAGATGAGCAGTTCTTC.

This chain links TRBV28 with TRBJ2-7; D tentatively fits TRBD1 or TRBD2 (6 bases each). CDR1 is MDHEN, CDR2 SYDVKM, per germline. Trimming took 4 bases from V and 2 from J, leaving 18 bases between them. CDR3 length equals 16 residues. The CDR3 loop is CASSYGGHEVTYEQYF. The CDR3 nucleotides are TGTGCCAGCAGTTACGGGGGACATGAGGTTACCTACGAGCAGTACTTC.

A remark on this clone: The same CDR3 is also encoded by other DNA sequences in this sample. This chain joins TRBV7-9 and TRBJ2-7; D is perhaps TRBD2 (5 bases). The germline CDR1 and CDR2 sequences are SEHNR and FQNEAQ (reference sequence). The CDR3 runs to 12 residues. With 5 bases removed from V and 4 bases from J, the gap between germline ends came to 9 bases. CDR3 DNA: TGTGCCAGCAGCATAGGGAGTTACGAGCAGTACTTC. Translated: CASSIGSYEQYF.

Here the CDR3 reads CASSNDYRGWKETQYF. In DNA form, the CDR3 reads TGTGCCAGCAGCAACGACTACAGGGGGTGGAAAGAGACCCAGTACTTC. The chain carries TRBV11-2 and TRBJ2-5; TRBD1 agrees at 8 bases. There are 16 residues in the CDR3. CDR1 and CDR2 (germline): SGHAT, FQNNGV. The V segment lost 5 bases and the J segment 3 bases; nucleotides outside the gene matches: 11.

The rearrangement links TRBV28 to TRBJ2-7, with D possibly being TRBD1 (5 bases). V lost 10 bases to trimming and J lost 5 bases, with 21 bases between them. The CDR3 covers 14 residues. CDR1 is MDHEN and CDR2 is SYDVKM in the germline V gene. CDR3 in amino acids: CATHPQGALNEQYF. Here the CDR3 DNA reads TGTGCCACCCATCCCCAGGGTGCGTTGAACGAGCAGTACTTC.

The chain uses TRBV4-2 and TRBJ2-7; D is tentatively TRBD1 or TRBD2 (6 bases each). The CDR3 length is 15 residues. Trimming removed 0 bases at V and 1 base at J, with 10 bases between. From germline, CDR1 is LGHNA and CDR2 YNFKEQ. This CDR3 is CASSQEGGLSYEQYF. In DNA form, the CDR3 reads TGTGCCAGCAGCCAAGAAGGGGGGCTGTCCTACGAGCAGTACTTC.

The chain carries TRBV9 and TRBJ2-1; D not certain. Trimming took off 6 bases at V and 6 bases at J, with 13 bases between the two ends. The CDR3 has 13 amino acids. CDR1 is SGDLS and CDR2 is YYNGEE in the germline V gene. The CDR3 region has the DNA TGTGCCAGCACCCCTGCGGTCTCCAATGAGCAGTTCTTC. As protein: CASTPAVSNEQFF.

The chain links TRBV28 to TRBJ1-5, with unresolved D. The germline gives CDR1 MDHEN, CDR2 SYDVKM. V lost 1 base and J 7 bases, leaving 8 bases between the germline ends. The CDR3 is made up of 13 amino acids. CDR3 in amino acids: CASSLLGSQPQHF. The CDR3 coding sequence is TGTGCCAGCAGTTTATTAGGGTCGCAGCCCCAGCATTTT.

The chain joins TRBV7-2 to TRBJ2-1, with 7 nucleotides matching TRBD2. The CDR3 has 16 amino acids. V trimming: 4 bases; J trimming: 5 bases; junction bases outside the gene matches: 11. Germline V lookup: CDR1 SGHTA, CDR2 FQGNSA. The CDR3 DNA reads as TGTGCCAGCAGCTGGATGGCGGGAGACTATAACAATGAGCAGTTCTTC. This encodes CASSWMAGDYNNEQFF.

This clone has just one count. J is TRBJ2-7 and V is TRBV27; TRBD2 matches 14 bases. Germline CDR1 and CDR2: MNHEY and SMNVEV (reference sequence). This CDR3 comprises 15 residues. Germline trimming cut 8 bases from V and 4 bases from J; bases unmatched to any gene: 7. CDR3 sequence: CASRGGTSGRYEQYF. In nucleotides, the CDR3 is TGTGCCAGCCGCGGGGGGACTAGCGGGAGATACGAGCAGTACTTC.

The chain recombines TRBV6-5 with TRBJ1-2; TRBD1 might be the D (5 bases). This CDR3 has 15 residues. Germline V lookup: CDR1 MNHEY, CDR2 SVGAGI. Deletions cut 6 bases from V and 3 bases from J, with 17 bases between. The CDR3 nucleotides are TGTGCCAGCAGGGGGGTTACGTCTCAGTACTATGGCTACACCTTC. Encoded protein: CASRGVTSQYYGYTF.

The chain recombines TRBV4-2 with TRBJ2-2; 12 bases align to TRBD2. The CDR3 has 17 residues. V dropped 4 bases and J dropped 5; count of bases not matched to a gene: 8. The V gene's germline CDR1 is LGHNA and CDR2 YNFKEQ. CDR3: CASSLQTSGSWTGELFF. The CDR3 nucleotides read TGTGCCAGCAGCCTCCAGACTAGCGGGAGTTGGACCGGGGAGCTGTTTTTT.

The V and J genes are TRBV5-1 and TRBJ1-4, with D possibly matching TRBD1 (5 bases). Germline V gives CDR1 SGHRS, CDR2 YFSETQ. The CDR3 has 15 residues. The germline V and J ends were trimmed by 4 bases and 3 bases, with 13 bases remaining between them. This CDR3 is CASSVSGSANEKLFF. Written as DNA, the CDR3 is TGCGCCAGCAGCGTATCAGGGAGTGCTAATGAAAAACTGTTTTTT.

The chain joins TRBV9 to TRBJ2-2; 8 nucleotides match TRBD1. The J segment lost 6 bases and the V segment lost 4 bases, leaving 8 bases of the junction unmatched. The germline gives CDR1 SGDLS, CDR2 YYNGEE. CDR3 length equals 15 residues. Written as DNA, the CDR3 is TGTGCCAGCAGCCCCCCGGACAGGGTGGCCGGGGAGCTGTTTTTT. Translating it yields CASSPPDRVAGELFF.

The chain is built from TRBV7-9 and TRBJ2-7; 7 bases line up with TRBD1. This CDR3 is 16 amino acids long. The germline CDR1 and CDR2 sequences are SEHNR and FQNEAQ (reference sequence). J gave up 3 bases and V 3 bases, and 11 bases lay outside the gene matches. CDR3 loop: CASSFVGGPKGYEQYF. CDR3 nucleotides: TGTGCCAGCAGCTTCGTAGGGGGCCCAAAAGGCTACGAGCAGTACTTC.

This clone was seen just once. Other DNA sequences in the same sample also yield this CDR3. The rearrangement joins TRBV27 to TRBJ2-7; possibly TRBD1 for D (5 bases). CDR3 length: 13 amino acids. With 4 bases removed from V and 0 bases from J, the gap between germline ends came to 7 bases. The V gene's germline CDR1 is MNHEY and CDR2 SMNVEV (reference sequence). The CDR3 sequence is CASSYRSSYEQYF. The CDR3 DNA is TGTGCCAGCAGTTACAGGAGCTCCTACGAGCAGTACTTC.

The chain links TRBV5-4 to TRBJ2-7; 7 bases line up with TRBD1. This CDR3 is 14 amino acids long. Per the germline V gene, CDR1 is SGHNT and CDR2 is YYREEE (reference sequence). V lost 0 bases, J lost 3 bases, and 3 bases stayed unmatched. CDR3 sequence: CASSLVGGLYEQYF. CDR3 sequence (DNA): TGTGCCAGCAGCTTGGTAGGGGGCCTCTACGAGCAGTACTTC.